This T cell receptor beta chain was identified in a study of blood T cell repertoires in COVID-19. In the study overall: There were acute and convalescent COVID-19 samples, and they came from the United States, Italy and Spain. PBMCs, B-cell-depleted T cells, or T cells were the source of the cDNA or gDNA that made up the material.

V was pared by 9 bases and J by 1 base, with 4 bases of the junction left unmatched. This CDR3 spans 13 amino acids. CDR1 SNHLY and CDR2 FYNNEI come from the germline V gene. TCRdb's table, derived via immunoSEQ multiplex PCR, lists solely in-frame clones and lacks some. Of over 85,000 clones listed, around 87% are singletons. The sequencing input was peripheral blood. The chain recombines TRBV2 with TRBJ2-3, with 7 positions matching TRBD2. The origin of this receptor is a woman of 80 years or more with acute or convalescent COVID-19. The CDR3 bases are TGTGCCAGACTAGCGTCGGGCACAGATACGCAGTATTTT. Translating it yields CARLASGTDTQYF.